The source of this TCR beta chain is a study of blood T cell repertoires in COVID-19. Across the study: The analysed material was cDNA or gDNA that came from T cells, B-cell-depleted T cells, or PBMCs.

While infection was still active, Seattle patients were enrolled and then followed longitudinally. The germline V and J ends were trimmed by 5 bases and 5 bases, with 15 bases remaining between them. Germline assignment: CDR1 SGHVS and CDR2 FQNEAQ. The CDR3 spans 15 residues. Original analysis: From reference gene primer amplification, estimates of nucleated cell counts were derived. The repertoire was sequenced with immunoSEQ multiplex PCR; TCRdb's copy has only in-frame clones and lacks some. V, J and clone size are taken as reported in that table, and D and trimming were inferred from the DNA itself. Among more than 300,000 clones listed, 90% were seen once.

Sequencing input: peripheral blood. The TCR comes from a woman aged 40-49 years with COVID-19, enrolled during active disease. The chain combines TRBV7-8 with TRBJ2-2; possibly TRBD1 for D (6 bases). CDR3 sequence reads: CASSKDRILTGELFF. The CDR3 DNA reads TGTGCCAGCAGCAAGGACAGAATTCTTACCGGGGAGCTGTTTTTT.